One sample yielded the 2 T cell receptor beta chains listed below, sequenced in a study of cytomegalovirus exposure and HLA in healthy donors. PCR employed 60 Vbeta and 13 Jbeta primers. Clones were sequenced by immunoSEQ multiplex PCR, and TCRdb holds only the in-frame ones, with some missing. Seen here are about 150,000 clones, 55% to 80% observed once, and the top ten hold around 7.1%. The material sequenced was PBMCs. Receptors originate from a woman between 55 and 75 years old in good health and CMV-seropositive.

The J gene is TRBJ2-1, the V gene TRBV29-1, with TRBD1 matching 9 bases. The CDR3 loop spans 16 amino acids. Germline V lookup: CDR1 SQVTM, CDR2 ANQGSEA. Trimming took 4 bases from V and 10 from J; bases not matched to a gene: 17. The CDR3 DNA sequence: TGCAGCGTTGGGGGACAGGGTAACATGGGGAGACGGGAGCAGTTCTTC. Protein product: CSVGGQGNMGRREQFF.

This clone was counted once. The chain recombines TRBV7-2 with TRBJ2-2; no clear D gene. This CDR3 is 15 amino acids long. Germline-derived CDR1 and CDR2 are SGHTA and FQGNSA. Trimming took 2 bases from V and 4 from J, leaving 11 bases between them. The CDR3 loop is CASSLLGPVTGELFF. The CDR3 nucleotides read TGTGCCAGCAGCTTACTAGGTCCGGTCACCGGGGAGCTGTTTTTT.